This TCR beta chain was found in a study of blood T cell repertoires in COVID-19. About the research overall: Samples taken during acute and convalescent COVID-19 were collected in the United States, Italy and Spain. The cDNA or gDNA used as material had been derived from T cells, B-cell-depleted T cells, or PBMCs.

The CDR3 is 13 amino acids. Germline V gene sequence: CDR1 MNHEY, CDR2 SMNVEV (reference sequence). Trimming at V came to 10 bases and at J to 4 bases, leaving 8 bases not matched to a gene. The authors' processing: Researchers report that nucleated cell counts were estimated from reference gene primer amplification. TCRdb's table, derived via immunoSEQ multiplex PCR, lists solely in-frame clones and lacks some. D and trimming come from the DNA, and the V and J calls and clone size come from that table. This table has fewer than 250,000 clones, about 83% appearing once. This clonotype originated in a man aged 50-59 years with acute or convalescent COVID-19. Sequencing was carried out using peripheral blood. The chain combines TRBV27 with TRBJ1-2, with 8 positions matching TRBD1. CDR3 residues: CATRTDRGYGYTF. As DNA, the CDR3 is TGTGCCACCCGCACCGACAGGGGCTATGGCTACACCTTC.